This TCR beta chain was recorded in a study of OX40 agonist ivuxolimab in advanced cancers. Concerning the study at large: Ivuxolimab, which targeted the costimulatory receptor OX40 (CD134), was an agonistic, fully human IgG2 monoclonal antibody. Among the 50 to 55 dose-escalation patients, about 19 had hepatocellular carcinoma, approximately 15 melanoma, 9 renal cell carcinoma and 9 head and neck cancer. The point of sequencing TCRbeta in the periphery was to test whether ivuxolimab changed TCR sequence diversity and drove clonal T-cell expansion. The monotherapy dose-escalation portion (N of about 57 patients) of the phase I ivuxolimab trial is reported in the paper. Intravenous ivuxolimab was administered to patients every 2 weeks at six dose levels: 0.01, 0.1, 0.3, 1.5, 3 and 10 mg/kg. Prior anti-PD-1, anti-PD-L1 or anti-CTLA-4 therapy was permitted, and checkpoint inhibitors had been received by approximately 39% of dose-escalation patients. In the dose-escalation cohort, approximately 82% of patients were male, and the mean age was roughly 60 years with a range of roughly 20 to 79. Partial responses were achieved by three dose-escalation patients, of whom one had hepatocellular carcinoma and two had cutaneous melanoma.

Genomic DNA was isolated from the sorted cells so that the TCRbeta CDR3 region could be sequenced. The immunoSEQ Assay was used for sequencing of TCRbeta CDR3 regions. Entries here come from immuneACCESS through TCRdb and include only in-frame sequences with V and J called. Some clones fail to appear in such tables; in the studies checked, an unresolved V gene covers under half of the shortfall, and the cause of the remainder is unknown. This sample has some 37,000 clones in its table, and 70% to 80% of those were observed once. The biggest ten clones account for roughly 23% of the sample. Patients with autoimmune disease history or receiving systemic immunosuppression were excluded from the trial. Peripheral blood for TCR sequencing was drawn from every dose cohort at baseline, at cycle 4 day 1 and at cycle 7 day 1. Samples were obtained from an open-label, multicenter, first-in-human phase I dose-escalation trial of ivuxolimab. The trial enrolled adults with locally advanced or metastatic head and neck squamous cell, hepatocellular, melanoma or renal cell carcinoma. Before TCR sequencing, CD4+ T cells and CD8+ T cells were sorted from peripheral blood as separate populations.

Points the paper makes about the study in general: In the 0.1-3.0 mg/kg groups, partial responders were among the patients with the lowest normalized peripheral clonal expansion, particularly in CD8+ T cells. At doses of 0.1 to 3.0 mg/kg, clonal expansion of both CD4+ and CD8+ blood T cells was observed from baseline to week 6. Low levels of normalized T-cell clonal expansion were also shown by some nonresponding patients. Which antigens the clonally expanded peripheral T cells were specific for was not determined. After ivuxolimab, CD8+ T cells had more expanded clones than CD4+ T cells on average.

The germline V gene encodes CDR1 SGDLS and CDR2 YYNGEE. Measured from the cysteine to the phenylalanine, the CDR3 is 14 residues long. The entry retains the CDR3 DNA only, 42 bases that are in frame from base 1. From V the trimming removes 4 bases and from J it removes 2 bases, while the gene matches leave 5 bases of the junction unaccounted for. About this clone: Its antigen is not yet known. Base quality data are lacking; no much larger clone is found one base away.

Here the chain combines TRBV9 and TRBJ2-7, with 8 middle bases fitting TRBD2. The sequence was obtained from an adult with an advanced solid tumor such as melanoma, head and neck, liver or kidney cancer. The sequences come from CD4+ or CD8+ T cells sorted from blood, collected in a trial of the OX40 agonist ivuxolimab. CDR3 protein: CASSPSGGTYEQYF. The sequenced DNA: TGTGCCAGCAGCCCGTCGGGGGGGACCTACGAGCAGTACTTC.